The rows below give T cell receptor beta chains drawn from one sample of a study of blood T cell repertoires in COVID-19. TCRdb keeps only in-frame clones here, not all; method: immunoSEQ multiplex PCR. The data show approximately 130,000 clones, with almost 85% seen just once and 9.5% to 15% held by the top ten. Sequencing input: peripheral blood. The receptors originated from a human donor in a cohort sampled during active COVID-19. CDR3s include the opening cysteine and the closing phenylalanine or tryptophan. D genes are given only for firm matches. For some rows the clone size is stated as once, few or many, or as a class when expanded; others skip it.

d_gene	v_gene	abundance	j_gene	CDR3nt	CDR3aa
NA	TRBV3-1/TRBV3-2	NA	TRBJ2-5	TGTGCCAGCAGCCAAGATCTAGTACCAGAGACCCAGTACTTC	CASSQDLVPETQYF
TRBD1	TRBV5-1	NA	TRBJ2-5	TGCGCCAGCAGCCTAGGGACAGGGACTCAAGAGACCCAGTACTTC	CASSLGTGTQETQYF
TRBD1	TRBV7-9	NA	TRBJ2-1	TGTGCCAGCAGCCGTACCGGGACAGGGAGGGGTGAGCAGTTCTTC	CASSRTGTGRGEQFF
NA	TRBV4-1	NA	TRBJ2-1	TGCGCCAGCAGCTCTCCGGACAGCCGGTCGTACAATGAGCAGTTCTTC	CASSSPDSRSYNEQFF
NA	TRBV6-5	NA	TRBJ1-2	TGTGCCAGCAGTCAGGACGGGACACTCTATGGCTACACCTTC	CASSQDGTLYGYTF
NA	TRBV5-4	NA	TRBJ1-1	TGTGCCAGCAGCCCTCGGGACACCGGGCGGTACACTGAAGCTTTCTTT	CASSPRDTGRYTEAFF
NA	TRBV6-5	NA	TRBJ1-2	TGTGCCAGCAGTACCAACAGGGAAGGGTATGGCTACACCTTC	CASSTNREGYGYTF
TRBD1	TRBV27	NA	TRBJ1-4	TGTGCCAGCAGTCCACAGGGGTGGGGTCCCATTTTTGGAGAAAAACTGTTTTTT	CASSPQGWGPIFGEKLFF
TRBD1	TRBV5-4	NA	TRBJ2-4	TGTGCCAGCAGCTCCGGACAGGGCCGAACCAAAAACATTCAGTACTTC	CASSSGQGRTKNIQYF
TRBD1	TRBV3-1/TRBV3-2	NA	TRBJ2-5	TGTGCCAGCAGTCGTTGGACAGGGCAAGATCAAGAGACCCAGTACTTC	CASSRWTGQDQETQYF
TRBD1	TRBV2	NA	TRBJ2-7	TGTGCCAGCAGTGATGGGACAGATAACTACGAGCAGTACTTC	CASSDGTDNYEQYF
TRBD1	TRBV29-1	NA	TRBJ2-5	TGCAGCGTTACGGGACAGGGGGTGTCAGAGACCCAGTACTTC	CSVTGQGVSETQYF
NA	TRBV7-9	NA	TRBJ1-4	TGTGCCAGCAGCTCTCCCCAGAATTTCGAAAAACTGTTTTTT	CASSSPQNFEKLFF
TRBD1	TRBV5-1	NA	TRBJ2-7	TGCGCCAGCAGCCTAGGGACAGGGCCGACCTACGAGCAGTACTTC	CASSLGTGPTYEQYF
NA	TRBV2	NA	TRBJ1-5	TGTGCCAGCAGTGAACAGGGGAGGGGTCAGCCCCAGCATTTT	CASSEQGRGQPQHF
TRBD1	TRBV5-1	NA	TRBJ2-3	TGCGCCAGCAGCTCCGGACAGGGAACAGATACGCAGTATTTT	CASSSGQGTDTQYF
NA	TRBV4-1	NA	TRBJ1-1	TGCGCCAGCAGCCAAGGGCTAGGTGGGAACACTGAAGCTTTCTTT	CASSQGLGGNTEAFF
NA	TRBV10-2	NA	TRBJ1-2	TGCGCCAGCAGGGACACAGGGACGGATGGCTACACCTTC	CASRDTGTDGYTF
TRBD1	TRBV5-1	NA	TRBJ2-2	TGCGCCAGCGGGACGGGACAGGGTCGCACCGGGGAGCTGTTTTTT	CASGTGQGRTGELFF
TRBD1	TRBV5-5	few	TRBJ2-2	TGTGCCAGCAGCCTAGCCGGGACAGGGCGGGTCGGGGAGCTGTTTTTT	CASSLAGTGRVGELFF
NA	TRBV14	NA	TRBJ1-4	TGTGCCAGCAGCCTCAGACGGGTAAATGAAAAACTGTTTTTT	CASSLRRVNEKLFF
TRBD1	TRBV19	NA	TRBJ2-7	TGTGCCAGTAGTATTTTTAAGGGACAGACCTACGAGCAGTACTTC	CASSIFKGQTYEQYF
TRBD2	TRBV5-1	NA	TRBJ2-1	TGCGCCAGCAGCTTGGGAGGGACTAGCGGTAATGAGCAGTTCTTC	CASSLGGTSGNEQFF
NA	TRBV10-2	NA	TRBJ1-1	TGCGCCAGCAGAGGGGCTCGTACTGAAGCTTTCTTT	CASRGARTEAFF
NA	TRBV5-1	NA	TRBJ2-5	TGCGCCAGCAGCTTGGTGATCGGTGTCGGAGAGACCCAGTACTTC	CASSLVIGVGETQYF
NA	TRBV11-2	once	TRBJ2-3	TGTGCCAGCAGCTTAGACGGGCAGGGGACCCAGAAGAGGTATTTT	CASSLDGQGTQKRYF
NA	TRBV9	NA	TRBJ1-2	TGTGCCAGCACCACGGGGGGGAGCTATGGCTACACCTTC	CASTTGGSYGYTF
NA	TRBV21-1	NA	TRBJ2-3	TGTGCCAGCAGCAAAGGTAGCGGGGGGGATCGGAAGCAGTATTTT	CASSKGSGGDRKQYF
NA	TRBV19	NA	TRBJ2-5	TGTGCCAGTAGTGGCGGTCCGCAAGAGACCCAGTACTTC	CASSGGPQETQYF
TRBD1	TRBV18	NA	TRBJ1-1	TGTGCCAGCTCACCAGGACAGGGTTGGACTGAAGCTTTCTTT	CASSPGQGWTEAFF
NA	TRBV6-5	NA	TRBJ2-1	TGTGCCAGCAGCCGAAGACCGGAGAATGAGCAGTTCTTC	CASSRRPENEQFF
TRBD1	TRBV2	once	TRBJ1-2	TGTGCCAGCAGTGAAGCGCCGGCGACAGGGGGCTACACCTTC	CASSEAPATGGYTF
NA	TRBV5-6	NA	TRBJ1-5	TGTGCCAGCAGTACTGGCTTCGGGGGAGGACAGCCCCAGCATTTT	CASSTGFGGGQPQHF
TRBD1	TRBV10-1	NA	TRBJ2-7	TGCGCCAGCAGTGAGTCTGGACAGGGGATGAGAGAGCAGTACTTC	CASSESGQGMREQYF